This is a list of T cell receptor beta chains from one sample in a study of blood T cell repertoires in COVID-19. The data were produced by immunoSEQ multiplex PCR, yet TCRdb's version contains in-frame clones alone and is incomplete. The sample has 250,000 to 300,000 clones; around 87% are singletons. The sample was peripheral blood. These receptors came from a woman aged 40 to 55 who had recovered from COVID-19. Both conserved end residues are part of each CDR3. A D gene is named only where the DNA matches it firmly. Clone size is given for some rows only: seen once, a few or many times, or a class if the clone is expanded.

CASSLAVARSTEQFF,TGCGCCAGCAGCTTGGCAGTAGCGCGTTCGACTGAGCAGTTCTTC,.,TRBJ2-1,.,TRBV5-1
CASRFQLAGGNNEQFF,TGTGCCAGCAGGTTTCAACTAGCGGGGGGTAACAATGAGCAGTTCTTC,once,TRBJ2-1,TRBD2,TRBV7-3
CAPGWGPTDTQYF,TGTGCCCCAGGGTGGGGGCCCACAGATACGCAGTATTTT,.,TRBJ2-3,.,TRBV7-9
CASSLETVGVTYEQYF,TGTGCCAGCAGCTTAGAGACGGTCGGGGTTACCTACGAGCAGTACTTC,.,TRBJ2-7,.,TRBV7-9
CATSDATGGDTGELFF,TGTGCCACCAGTGATGCGACAGGGGGAGATACCGGGGAGCTGTTTTTT,few,TRBJ2-2,TRBD1,TRBV24-1
CASSLGPGVAYEQYF,TGCGCCAGCAGCTTGGGTCCGGGGGTGGCCTACGAGCAGTACTTC,.,TRBJ2-7,.,TRBV5-1
CASSLGTFRFSLVGYTF,TGTGCCAGCAGCTTGGGGACTTTCAGGTTTTCCTTGGTTGGCTACACCTTC,once,TRBJ1-2,.,TRBV5-8
CASSVDMNTEAFF,TGTGCCAGCAGCGTTGACATGAACACTGAAGCTTTCTTT,.,TRBJ1-1,.,TRBV11-2
CASSLIGTGGTEAFF,TGTGCCAGCAGCCTGATCGGGACAGGGGGCACTGAAGCTTTCTTT,few,TRBJ1-1,TRBD1,TRBV3-1/TRBV3-2
CASSSRSGIGNTIYF,TGTGCCAGCAGCTCCAGGTCGGGGATCGGAAACACCATATATTTT,.,TRBJ1-3,.,TRBV21-1
CASSGTGRSSYEQYF,TGTGCCAGCAGTGGGACAGGACGCTCCTCCTACGAGCAGTACTTC,.,TRBJ2-7,TRBD1,TRBV2
CASSQGPLNYGYTF,TGTGCCAGCAGCCAAGGGCCGCTGAACTATGGCTACACCTTC,.,TRBJ1-2,.,TRBV3-1/TRBV3-2
CASNPWGIAGLTDTQYF,TGTGCCAGCAATCCCTGGGGTATTGCGGGACTCACAGATACGCAGTATTTT,.,TRBJ2-3,.,TRBV2
CASSAGQQPNYGYTF,TGTGCCAGCAGCGCGGGACAGCAACCTAACTATGGCTACACCTTC,.,TRBJ1-2,TRBD1,TRBV9
CASSRPGTGNNEQFF,TGCGCCAGCAGCCGTCCCGGGACAGGGAACAATGAGCAGTTCTTC,once,TRBJ2-1,TRBD1,TRBV5-1
CAWSVGPGMQYF,TGTGCCTGGAGTGTGGGGCCGGGCATGCAGTACTTC,.,TRBJ2-7,.,TRBV30
CASSLIAGGISPLHF,TGTGCCAGCAGCTTGATTGCAGGGGGAATTTCACCCCTCCACTTT,few,TRBJ1-6,TRBD1,TRBV5-6
CSVPDRVGAYGYTF,TGCAGCGTTCCGGACAGGGTGGGAGCCTATGGCTACACCTTC,.,TRBJ1-2,TRBD1,TRBV29-1
CASSLVLQGNYGYTF,TGCGCCAGCAGCTTGGTGTTGCAGGGGAACTATGGCTACACCTTC,.,TRBJ1-2,.,TRBV5-1
CASSWTPGAPGYEQYF,TGCGCCAGCAGCTGGACCCCAGGGGCTCCAGGGTACGAGCAGTACTTC,few,TRBJ2-7,.,TRBV5-1
CASSLQPRPGSKRGYTF,TGTGCCAGCAGCCTTCAACCCCGACCGGGTTCCAAACGGGGCTACACCTTC,.,TRBJ1-2,.,TRBV7-8
CASSYSPPGGGTEAFF,TGTGCCAGCAGTTACTCCCCGCCAGGGGGTGGAACTGAAGCTTTCTTT,few,TRBJ1-1,TRBD1,TRBV6-2/TRBV6-3
CASSSGTATEAFF,TGTGCCAGCAGCTCCGGGACAGCCACTGAAGCTTTCTTT,.,TRBJ1-1,TRBD1,TRBV7-9
CASRGSSSYNEQFF,TGTGCCAGCAGGGGCTCGAGCTCCTACAATGAGCAGTTCTTC,.,TRBJ2-1,.,TRBV7-6
CASSYPSGGTYTQYF,TGTGCCAGCAGTTACCCCTCAGGGGGCACGTATACGCAGTATTTT,.,TRBJ2-3,TRBD1,TRBV6-5
CASRDTTSSYEQYF,TGTGCCAGCAGGGACACAACGAGCTCCTACGAGCAGTACTTC,.,TRBJ2-7,.,TRBV2
CASREKRGQETQYF,TGCGCCAGCAGGGAGAAGCGGGGACAAGAGACCCAGTACTTC,.,TRBJ2-5,TRBD2,TRBV5-1
CATSRGLAGGETQYF,TGTGCCACCAGCAGAGGGCTAGCGGGGGGAGAGACCCAGTACTTC,.,TRBJ2-5,TRBD2,TRBV15
CASSLEGRGGRGYETQYF,TGTGCCAGCAGCTTGGAAGGTCGGGGGGGCCGAGGATACGAGACCCAGTACTTC,.,TRBJ2-5,TRBD2,TRBV5-4
CASSQGGSRGEQETQYF,TGCGCCAGCAGCCAAGGAGGGTCGCGGGGAGAACAAGAGACCCAGTACTTC,.,TRBJ2-5,.,TRBV4-3
CASSEVPGRLYYGYTF,TGTGCCAGCAGTGAAGTGCCAGGGCGCCTTTACTATGGCTACACCTTC,.,TRBJ1-2,.,TRBV2
CASSPSDRGGSPLHF,TGTGCCAGCAGCCCGTCGGACAGGGGTGGGTCACCCCTCCACTTT,.,TRBJ1-6,TRBD1,TRBV6-5
CASSQEGGVYSNQPQHF,TGCGCCAGCAGCCAAGAGGGGGGGGTTTATAGCAATCAGCCCCAGCATTTT,.,TRBJ1-5,.,TRBV4-3
CATSPGDRGRVNTEAFF,TGTGCCACCTCCCCTGGGGACAGGGGGCGCGTGAACACTGAAGCTTTCTTT,.,TRBJ1-1,TRBD1,TRBV13
CASRTRDRAYEQYF,TGTGCAAGTCGCACGCGGGACAGAGCCTACGAGCAGTACTTC,.,TRBJ2-7,.,TRBV12-2
CASSQEHGREYGYTF,TGTGCCAGCAGCCAAGAGCACGGGAGGGAGTATGGCTACACCTTC,.,TRBJ1-2,.,TRBV4-2
CASSYLGTGLHF,TGTGCCAGCAGTTACTTAGGGACAGGGCTCCACTTT,few,TRBJ1-6,TRBD1,TRBV6-5
CASRTGGTDTQYF,TGTGCCAGCAGGACAGGGGGCACAGATACGCAGTATTTT,.,TRBJ2-3,TRBD1,TRBV7-3
CASSSFQGSYGYTF,TGTGCCAGCAGTTCCTTTCAGGGTAGCTATGGCTACACCTTC,once,TRBJ1-2,.,TRBV2
CASSLLTGRPSGANVLTF,TGCGCCAGCAGCCTCCTGACAGGGAGGCCGTCTGGGGCCAACGTCCTGACTTTC,.,TRBJ2-6,.,TRBV4-1
CASSFDSLNTEAFF,TGTGCCAGCAGCTTTGACAGCCTGAACACTGAAGCTTTCTTT,.,TRBJ1-1,.,TRBV7-2
CASSLLAGVETQYF,TGTGCCAGCAGTTTGCTAGCGGGGGTAGAGACCCAGTACTTC,.,TRBJ2-5,TRBD2,TRBV6-2/TRBV6-3
CASSLGSGFEAFF,TGCGCCAGCAGCTTGGGGTCCGGGTTTGAAGCTTTCTTT,.,TRBJ1-1,.,TRBV5-1
CAISGAPGTVPAGNTIYF,TGTGCCATCAGTGGCGCTCCCGGGACAGTCCCCGCGGGAAACACCATATATTTT,.,TRBJ1-3,TRBD1,TRBV10-3
CASSLKGETEAFF,TGTGCCAGCAGCTTAAAGGGGGAGACTGAAGCTTTCTTT,.,TRBJ1-1,.,TRBV7-3
CASSFEFSYEQYF,TGCGCCAGCAGCTTCGAGTTCTCCTACGAGCAGTACTTC,.,TRBJ2-7,.,TRBV5-1
CASSYSQGNYYEQYF,TGTGCCAGCAGTTACTCCCAGGGAAATTACTACGAGCAGTACTTC,.,TRBJ2-7,.,TRBV6-5
CASSQLAGGLGTDTQYF,TGTGCCAGCAGCCAACTAGCGGGGGGCCTAGGGACAGATACGCAGTATTTT,.,TRBJ2-3,TRBD2,TRBV5-4